These 18 T cell receptor beta chains were sequenced from one sample in a study of PD-1 blockade in mismatch repair-deficient tumors. TCRdb keeps only in-frame clones here, not all; method: immunoSEQ multiplex PCR. The sample consists of approximately 25,000 clones, over 80% of them appearing once. The sample in question was peripheral blood, obtained 12 weeks after starting pembrolizumab. The receptors come from an adult with mismatch repair-deficient cancer.

This CDR3 reads CASRQGANNEQFF. The CDR3 DNA reads as TGTGCCAGTAGACAGGGCGCTAACAATGAGCAGTTCTTC. This chain uses TRBV7-2 with TRBJ2-1, with 7 bases aligning to TRBD1. Losses at the gene ends were 9 bases for V and 5 bases for J; bases not matched to a gene: 7. The CDR3 has 13 amino acids. Germline V gives CDR1 SGHTA, CDR2 FQGNSA.

The chain recombines TRBV6-1 with TRBJ2-7; TRBD1 agrees at 8 bases. The germline V gene has CDR1 MNHNS and CDR2 SASEGT. This CDR3 has 15 residues. Losses at the gene ends were 7 bases for V and 2 bases for J; bases not matched to a gene: 10. CDR3 in amino acids: CASMVSDRAPYEQYF. The CDR3 coding sequence is TGTGCCAGCATGGTGTCGGACAGGGCACCCTACGAGCAGTACTTC.

V is TRBV5-1 and J is TRBJ2-6; 7 bases are shared with TRBD1. After removal of 6 bases from V and 0 bases from J, the junction contained 6 bases not matched to a gene. The germline CDR1 and CDR2 sequences are SGHRS and YFSETQ. This CDR3 has 16 amino acids. CDR3 sequence (DNA): TGCGCCAGCACCACAGGGGACGTCTCTGGGGCCAACGTCCTGACTTTC. It codes for CASTTGDVSGANVLTF.

The chain employs TRBV30 and TRBJ1-4; 9 bases line up with TRBD1. The CDR3 is 16 amino acids. The trim removed 0 bases at V and 5 bases at J, leaving 7 bases unmatched. The germline V gene has CDR1 GTSNPN and CDR2 SVGIG (reference sequence). The CDR3 loop reads CAWSVYWTGVNEKLFF. In nucleotides, the CDR3 is TGTGCCTGGAGTGTATACTGGACAGGGGTGAATGAAAAACTGTTTTTT.

The J gene is TRBJ1-5, the V gene TRBV2; weak D call: TRBD1 (5 bases). This CDR3 is 15 amino acids long. Germline CDR1 and CDR2: SNHLY and FYNNEI. Trimming pared 1 base from V and 6 bases from J, leaving 13 bases between. The CDR3 coding sequence is TGTGCCAGCAGTGAAGAAGGGGATTTGAGTCAGCCCCAGCATTTT. Translation: CASSEEGDLSQPQHF.

The chain uses TRBV30 and TRBJ1-1, with 8 bases identical to TRBD1. After removal of 5 bases from V and 5 bases from J, the junction contained 13 bases not matched to a gene. The CDR3 has 15 amino acids. Germline V gives CDR1 GTSNPN, CDR2 SVGIG (reference sequence). The CDR3 reads CAWLPGTGLRTEAFF. The CDR3, as DNA: TGTGCCTGGCTTCCGGGGACAGGCCTTCGTACTGAAGCTTTCTTT.

V and J are TRBV7-9 and TRBJ2-2; D unclear. This CDR3 region has 13 residues. The V gene's germline CDR1 is SEHNR and CDR2 FQNEAQ (reference sequence). V was pared by 2 bases and J by 4 bases, with 5 bases between. The CDR3 sequence: CASSLYLTGELFF. CDR3 DNA sequence: TGTGCCAGCAGCTTATATCTCACCGGGGAGCTGTTTTTT.

In its sample, this clone was seen once. The V and J genes are TRBV7-8 and TRBJ2-2; no firm D call. V gave up 4 bases and J gave up 4 bases, with 7 bases separating them. The V gene's germline CDR1 is SGHVS and CDR2 FQNEAQ. The CDR3 contains 13 residues. DNA of the CDR3: TGTGCCAGCAGCTGGACGAGCACCGGGGAGCTGTTTTTT. Its protein product is CASSWTSTGELFF.

This chain uses TRBV9 with TRBJ2-1, with 7 bases lining up with TRBD2. V was pared by 0 bases and J by 2 bases, with 2 bases of the junction left unmatched. CDR1 and CDR2 from the germline V gene are SGDLS and YYNGEE. CDR3 length: 15 residues. The CDR3 loop reads CASSVGGGAYNEQFF. CDR3 in DNA: TGTGCCAGCAGCGTAGGGGGGGGAGCCTACAATGAGCAGTTCTTC.

The V call is TRBV2, the J call TRBJ1-2; no reliable D call. V dropped 0 bases and J dropped 8 bases, with 16 bases sitting between them. The germline V gene has CDR1 SNHLY and CDR2 FYNNEI. The CDR3 is 15 residues long. The CDR3 coding sequence is TGTGCCAGCAGTGAAGCGAGGCACCCTATGGGGGGCTACACCTTC. Translating gives CASSEARHPMGGYTF. The variable domain in full, completed from reference TRBV2 and TRBJ1-2, reads EPEVTQTPSHQVTQMGQEVILRCVPISNHLYFYWYRQILGQKVEFLVSFYNNEISEKSEIFDDQFSVERPDGSNFTLKIRSTKLEDSAMYFCASSEARHPMGGYTFGSGTRLTVV.

This chain joins TRBV11-2 and TRBJ1-1; D is unresolved. V lost 3 bases and J 2 bases, leaving 13 bases between the germline ends. Germline V gene lookup returns CDR1 SGHAT and CDR2 FQNNGV. CDR3 length: 15 amino acids. The CDR3 sequence: CASSFFRTDNTEAFF. CDR3 DNA: TGTGCCAGCAGCTTTTTTAGAACTGATAACACTGAAGCTTTCTTT.

The V call is TRBV11-2, the J call TRBJ1-3, with 11 bases matching TRBD1. Germline assignment: CDR1 SGHAT and CDR2 FQNNGV. With 4 bases clipped from V and 0 bases from J, the junction kept 8 bases outside the gene matches. The CDR3 length is 18 residues. In nucleotides, the CDR3 is TGTGCCAGCAGCTACGGACAGGGGGCCCAAAGCTCTGGAAACACCATATATTTT. Encoded protein: CASSYGQGAQSSGNTIYF.

The J gene is TRBJ2-1, the V gene TRBV18; TRBD2 aligns across 10 bases. The CDR3 length is 13 residues. V was clipped by 8 bases and J by 4 bases; unmatched bases: 2. In germline, CDR1 is KGHSH, CDR2 LQKENI. For the CDR3, the DNA is TGTGCCAGCGGACTAGCGGATTACAATGAGCAGTTCTTC. This gives the protein CASGLADYNEQFF.

The chain links TRBV9 to TRBJ2-7, with 8 positions matching TRBD2. Trimming took 3 bases from V and 9 from J; bases not matched to a gene: 8. The CDR3 runs to 13 residues. CDR1 and CDR2 from the germline V gene are SGDLS and YYNGEE. The CDR3 bases are TGTGCCAGCAGCGGTTCCGGGGGGGATGGGCAGTACTTC. It encodes CASSGSGGDGQYF.

The V call is TRBV7-9, the J call TRBJ2-5; D possibly corresponds to TRBD1 (6 bases). The CDR3 has 14 residues. Per germline, CDR1 SEHNR and CDR2 FQNEAQ (reference sequence). The V end was cut by 1 base, the J end by 1 base, with 7 bases between. This CDR3 reads CASSLGTAQETQYF. The CDR3, as DNA: TGTGCCAGCAGCTTAGGGACAGCCCAAGAGACCCAGTACTTC.

The chain has TRBV5-6 and TRBJ2-7, with a weak D call TRBD2 (6 bases). The CDR3 spans 15 residues. The V gene lost 0 bases and the J gene lost 0 bases, with 10 bases spanning the gap. Germline V gene lookup returns CDR1 SGHDT and CDR2 YYEEEE. In DNA form, the CDR3 reads TGTGCCAGCAGCTTGGGCCCCGGGAGCTCCTACGAGCAGTACTTC. It translates to CASSLGPGSSYEQYF.

The gene calls are TRBV12-2 and TRBJ2-7; the table's D call, TRBD1, has no DNA check behind it. TRBV12-2 is marked as a pseudogene. The CDR3 has 15 residues. CDR3 loop: CASRFQNNRAYEQYF. The CDR3 DNA follows: TGTGCAAGTCGCTTCCAAAACAACAGAGCCTACGAGCAGTACTTC.

The V and J genes are TRBV28 and TRBJ2-3; the match to TRBD2 covers 10 bases. Germline CDR1 is MDHEN and CDR2 is SYDVKM. The V gene end was trimmed by 6 bases and the J gene end by 2 bases; junction bases not matched to a gene: 8. CDR3 length: 16 residues. CDR3 residues: CASRPGLAEITDTQYF. CDR3 nucleotide sequence: TGTGCCAGCAGACCCGGACTAGCGGAGATCACAGATACGCAGTATTTT.